This TCR beta chain appears in the sequencing data of a study of molecular identifiers for immune sequencing clone quantification. Study-level points and caveats: Barcodes shared by identical TCR molecules could lead to underestimated sizes of highly expanded clones. Over 99% of CMV-specific effector molecules, but under 1% of naive ones, were in clones above 20 copies.

TCRdb recomputed calls from the PCR reads with MiXCR, one row per CDR3 protein. The table records nearly 650,000 distinct CDR3 sequences, 25% of them present only once. Ten or more counts support this clonotype. The target antigen is unknown. This CDR3 is 16 amino acids long. Unmatched junction bases numbered 6, after V lost 0 bases and J lost 1 base. The germline CDR1 and CDR2 sequences are DFQATT and SNEGSKA (reference sequence). This chain connects TRBV20-1 to TRBJ2-5; 9 bases align to TRBD2. Sequences were obtained from naive CD8+ T cells from blood, with Jurkat cell RNA spiked in. As for subset: FACS-sorted CD8+CD4-CCR7+CD45RA+ naive T cells. This clonotype was sampled from a human donor in good health. Some libraries in this study had Jurkat cell RNA spiked in. The CDR3 reads CSARDAQREVQETQYF. CDR3 nucleotides: TGCAGTGCTAGAGATGCCCAGCGGGAGGTCCAAGAGACCCAGTACTTC.